This TCR beta chain came from a study of blood T cells in healthy people across ages. Next came a second PCR, run for roughly 7 to 12 cycles, which used a sample-barcoded 5' primer along with a J-beta primer mix. A template-switch adaptor that had 12 random nucleotides put a tag on each cDNA molecule. MiXCR, run by TCRdb on the 5' RACE reads, gives a single entry per CDR3 protein. In the table there are fewer than 2 million distinct CDR3 sequences, 30% to 40% of which are singletons. V lost 3 bases and J lost 0, with 6 bases in between. The CDR3 is 14 residues long. From germline, CDR1 is KGHDR and CDR2 SFDVKD. Study-wide results and caveats: Changes in expanded clonotypes were possibly confounded, as the CMV status of donors was unknown.

With respect to this clonotype: Its antigen is unidentified.

The rearrangement links TRBV24-1 to TRBJ2-3; D remains ambiguous. Sequencing input: blood. The TCR originated in a human donor in good health. The CDR3 region has the DNA TGTGCCACCAGTGATCAAGGGAGCACAGATACGCAGTATTTT. The encoded protein is CATSDQGSTDTQYF.